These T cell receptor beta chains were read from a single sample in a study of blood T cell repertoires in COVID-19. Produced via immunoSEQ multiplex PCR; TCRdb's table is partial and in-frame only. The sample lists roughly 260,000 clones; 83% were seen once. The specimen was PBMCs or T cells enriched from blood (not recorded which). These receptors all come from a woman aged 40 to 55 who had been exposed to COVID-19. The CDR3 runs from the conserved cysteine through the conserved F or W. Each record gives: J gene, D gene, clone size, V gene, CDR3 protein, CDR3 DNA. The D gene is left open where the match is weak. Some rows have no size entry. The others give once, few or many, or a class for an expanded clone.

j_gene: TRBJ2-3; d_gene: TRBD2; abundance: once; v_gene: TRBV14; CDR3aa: CASSPPTGGVTDTQYF; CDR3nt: TGTGCCAGCAGCCCGCCGACGGGGGGGGTCACAGATACGCAGTATTTT
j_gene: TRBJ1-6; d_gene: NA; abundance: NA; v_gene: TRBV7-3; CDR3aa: CASSPNTRGNSPLHF; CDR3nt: TGTGCCAGCAGCCCAAACACCCGGGGGAATTCACCCCTCCACTTT
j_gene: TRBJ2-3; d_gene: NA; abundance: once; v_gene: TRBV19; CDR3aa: CASSMGGALTDTQYF; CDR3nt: TGTGCCAGTAGTATGGGTGGGGCCCTCACAGATACGCAGTATTTT
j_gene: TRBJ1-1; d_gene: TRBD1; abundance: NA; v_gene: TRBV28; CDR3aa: CASRSGGLNTEAFF; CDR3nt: TGTGCCAGCAGGTCAGGGGGCCTGAACACTGAAGCTTTCTTT
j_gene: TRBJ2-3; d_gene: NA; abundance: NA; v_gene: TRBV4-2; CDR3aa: CASSQGRDTQYF; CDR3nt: TGTGCCAGCAGCCAAGGGCGGGATACGCAGTATTTT
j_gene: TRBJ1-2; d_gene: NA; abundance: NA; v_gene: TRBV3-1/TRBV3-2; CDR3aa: CASSQELHQGYTF; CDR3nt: TGTGCCAGCAGCCAAGAGCTCCATCAGGGCTACACCTTC
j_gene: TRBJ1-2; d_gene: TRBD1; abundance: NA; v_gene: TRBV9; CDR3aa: CASSVGQAFYGYTF; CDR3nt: TGTGCCAGCAGCGTTGGACAGGCCTTCTATGGCTACACCTTC
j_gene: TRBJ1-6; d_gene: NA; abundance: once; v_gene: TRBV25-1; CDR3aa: CASSVQPLHF; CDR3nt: TGTGCCAGCTCAGTCCAACCCCTCCACTTT
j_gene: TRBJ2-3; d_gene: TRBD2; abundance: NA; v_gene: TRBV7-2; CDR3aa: CASSLAPRLAAGGDTQYF; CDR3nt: TGTGCCAGCAGCTTAGCTCCACGACTAGCCGCCGGGGGAGATACGCAGTATTTT
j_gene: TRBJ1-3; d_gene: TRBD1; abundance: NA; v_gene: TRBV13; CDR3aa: CASSLAGGGNTIYF; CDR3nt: TGTGCCAGCAGCTTAGCAGGGGGTGGAAACACCATATATTTT
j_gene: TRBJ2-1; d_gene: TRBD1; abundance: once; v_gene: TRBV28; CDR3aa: CASSSRQGSSYNEQFF; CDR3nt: TGTGCCAGCAGTTCCCGACAGGGGTCTTCCTACAATGAGCAGTTCTTC
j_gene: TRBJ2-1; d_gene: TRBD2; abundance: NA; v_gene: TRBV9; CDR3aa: CASSSSGTSGNEQFF; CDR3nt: TGTGCCAGCAGCTCTTCCGGGACTAGCGGCAATGAGCAGTTCTTC
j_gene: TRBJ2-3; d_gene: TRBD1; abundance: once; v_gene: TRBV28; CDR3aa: CASSFRIRQMDRGTDTQYF; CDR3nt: TGTGCCAGCAGCTTTCGAATAAGGCAAATGGACAGGGGCACAGATACGCAGTATTTT
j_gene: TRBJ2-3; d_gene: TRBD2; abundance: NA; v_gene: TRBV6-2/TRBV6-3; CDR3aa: CASSYSIPLAGGSDTQYF; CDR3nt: TGTGCCAGCAGTTACTCGATCCCCCTAGCGGGGGGATCAGATACGCAGTATTTT
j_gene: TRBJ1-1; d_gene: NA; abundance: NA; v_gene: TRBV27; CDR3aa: CASNTSGRQAFF; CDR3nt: TGTGCCAGCAACACATCAGGGAGGCAGGCTTTCTTT
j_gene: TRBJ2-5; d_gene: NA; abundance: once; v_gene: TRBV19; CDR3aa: CASSIAGDETQYF; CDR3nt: TGTGCCAGTAGTATAGCGGGGGACGAGACCCAGTACTTC
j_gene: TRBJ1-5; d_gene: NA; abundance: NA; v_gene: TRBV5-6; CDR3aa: CASSGGAGQPQHF; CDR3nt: TGTGCCAGCAGCGGGGGCGCCGGGCAGCCCCAGCATTTT
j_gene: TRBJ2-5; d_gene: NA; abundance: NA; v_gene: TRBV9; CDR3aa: CASSVGLGGQETQYF; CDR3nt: TGTGCCAGCAGCGTAGGACTCGGAGGGCAAGAGACCCAGTACTTC
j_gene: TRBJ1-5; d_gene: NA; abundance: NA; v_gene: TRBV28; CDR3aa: CASRREGGNQPQHF; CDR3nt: TGTGCCAGCAGACGGGAAGGCGGCAATCAGCCCCAGCATTTT
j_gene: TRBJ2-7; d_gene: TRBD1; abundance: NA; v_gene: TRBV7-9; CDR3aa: CASSPRRGQTPYEQYF; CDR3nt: TGTGCCAGCAGCCCACGCCGGGGACAGACCCCCTACGAGCAGTACTTC
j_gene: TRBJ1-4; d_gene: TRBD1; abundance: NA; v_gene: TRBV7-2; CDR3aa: CASSPDRGSEKLFF; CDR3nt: TGTGCCAGCAGCCCAGACAGGGGGAGTGAAAAACTGTTTTTT
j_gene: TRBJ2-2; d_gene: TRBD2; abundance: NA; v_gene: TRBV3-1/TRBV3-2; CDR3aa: CASRRSGGTGELFF; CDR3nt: TGTGCCAGCCGGCGGAGCGGGGGCACCGGGGAGCTGTTTTTT
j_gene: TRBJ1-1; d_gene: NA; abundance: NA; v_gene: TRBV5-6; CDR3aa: CASSPGRAGRDTEAFF; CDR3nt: TGTGCCAGCAGCCCTGGGAGGGCGGGCCGGGACACTGAAGCTTTCTTT
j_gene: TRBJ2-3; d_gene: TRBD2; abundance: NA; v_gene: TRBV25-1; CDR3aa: CASSNSAGIGTDTQYF; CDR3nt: TGTGCCAGCAGTAACTCAGCGGGGATAGGCACAGATACGCAGTATTTT
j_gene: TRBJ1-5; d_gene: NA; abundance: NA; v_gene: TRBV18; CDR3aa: CASSPTGDSNQPQHF; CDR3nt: TGTGCCAGCTCACCGACAGGAGATAGCAATCAGCCCCAGCATTTT
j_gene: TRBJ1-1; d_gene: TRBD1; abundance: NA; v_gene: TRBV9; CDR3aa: CASKPGTGVTEAFF; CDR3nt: TGTGCCAGTAAACCCGGGACAGGGGTCACTGAAGCTTTCTTT
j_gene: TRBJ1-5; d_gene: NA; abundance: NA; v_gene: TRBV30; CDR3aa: CAWSPGPNQPQHF; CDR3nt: TGTGCCTGGAGCCCGGGTCCCAATCAGCCCCAGCATTTT
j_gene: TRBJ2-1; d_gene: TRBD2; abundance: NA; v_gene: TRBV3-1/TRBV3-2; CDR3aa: CASSQDPGGSYNEQFF; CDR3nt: TGTGCCAGCAGCCAAGATCCGGGGGGGTCCTACAATGAGCAGTTCTTC
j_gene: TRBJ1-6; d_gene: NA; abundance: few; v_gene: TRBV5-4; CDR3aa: CASSIARGGDSPLHF; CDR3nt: TGTGCCAGCAGCATAGCCAGGGGTGGTGATTCACCCCTCCACTTT
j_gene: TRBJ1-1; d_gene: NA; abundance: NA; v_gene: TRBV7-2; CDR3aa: CASSLAPSGLNTEAFF; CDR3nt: TGTGCCAGCAGCTTGGCCCCATCAGGGCTGAACACTGAAGCTTTCTTT
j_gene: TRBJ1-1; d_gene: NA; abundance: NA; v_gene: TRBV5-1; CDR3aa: CASSRWGRSTEAFF; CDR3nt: TGCGCCAGCAGCCGCTGGGGGAGGAGCACTGAAGCTTTCTTT
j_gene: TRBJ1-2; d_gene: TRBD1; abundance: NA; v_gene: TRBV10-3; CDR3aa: CAISGRTGEGGYTF; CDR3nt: TGTGCCATCAGTGGACGGACAGGCGAAGGAGGCTACACCTTC
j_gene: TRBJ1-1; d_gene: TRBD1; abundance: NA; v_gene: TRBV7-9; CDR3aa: CASSPGQGNTEAFF; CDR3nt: TGTGCCAGCAGCCCGGGACAGGGGAACACTGAAGCTTTCTTT
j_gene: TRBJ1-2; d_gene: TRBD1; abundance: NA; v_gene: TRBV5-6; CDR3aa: CASSLRWDNRGSSLGGYTF; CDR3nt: TGTGCCAGCAGCTTGCGTTGGGACAACAGGGGCTCATCGCTCGGGGGCTACACCTTC